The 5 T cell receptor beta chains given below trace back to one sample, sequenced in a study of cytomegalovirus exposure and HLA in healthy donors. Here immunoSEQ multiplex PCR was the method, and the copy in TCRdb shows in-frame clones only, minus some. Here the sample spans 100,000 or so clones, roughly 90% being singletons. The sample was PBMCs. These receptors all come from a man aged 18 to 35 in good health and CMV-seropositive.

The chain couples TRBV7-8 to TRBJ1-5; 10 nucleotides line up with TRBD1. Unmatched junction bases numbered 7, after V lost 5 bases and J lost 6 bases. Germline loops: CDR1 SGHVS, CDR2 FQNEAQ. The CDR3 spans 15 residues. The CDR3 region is CASSPRQGAGQPQHF. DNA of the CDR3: TGTGCCAGCAGCCCAAGACAGGGGGCTGGTCAGCCCCAGCATTTT.

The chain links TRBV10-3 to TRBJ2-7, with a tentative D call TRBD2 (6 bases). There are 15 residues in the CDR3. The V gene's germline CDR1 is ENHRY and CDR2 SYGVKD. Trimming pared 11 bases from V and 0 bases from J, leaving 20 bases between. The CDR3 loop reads CAAKPGLESSYEQYF. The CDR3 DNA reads TGTGCCGCAAAACCGGGACTTGAGAGCTCCTACGAGCAGTACTTC.

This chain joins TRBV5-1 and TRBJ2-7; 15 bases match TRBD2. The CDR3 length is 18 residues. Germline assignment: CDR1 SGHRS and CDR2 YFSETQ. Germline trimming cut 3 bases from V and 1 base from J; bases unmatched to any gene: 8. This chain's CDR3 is CASSSSGTSGRFSYEQYF. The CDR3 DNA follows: TGCGCCAGCAGCTCGTCAGGGACTAGCGGGAGGTTTTCCTACGAGCAGTACTTC. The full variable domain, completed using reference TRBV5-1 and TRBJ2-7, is KAGVTQTPRYLIKTRGQQVTLSCSPISGHRSVSWYQQTPGQGLQFLFEYFSETQRNKGNFPGRFSGRQFSNSRSEMNVSTLELGDSALYLCASSSSGTSGRFSYEQYFGPGTRLTVT.

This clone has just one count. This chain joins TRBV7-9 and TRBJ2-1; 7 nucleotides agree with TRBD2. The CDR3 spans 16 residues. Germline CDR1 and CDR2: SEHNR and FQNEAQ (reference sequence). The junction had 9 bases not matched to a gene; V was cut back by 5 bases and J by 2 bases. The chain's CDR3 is CASSPVAGRTYNEQFF. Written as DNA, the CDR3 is TGTGCCAGCAGCCCCGTAGCGGGTAGAACCTACAATGAGCAGTTCTTC.

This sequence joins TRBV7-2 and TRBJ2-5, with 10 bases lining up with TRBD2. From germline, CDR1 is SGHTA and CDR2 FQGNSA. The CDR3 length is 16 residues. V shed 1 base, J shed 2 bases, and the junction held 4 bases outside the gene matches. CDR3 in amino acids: CASSLGLAGAQETQYF. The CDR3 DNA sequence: TGTGCCAGCAGCTTAGGCCTAGCGGGGGCTCAAGAGACCCAGTACTTC.